A selection of T cell receptor beta chains follows, all from one sample in a study of blood T cell repertoires in COVID-19. The protocol was immunoSEQ multiplex PCR, while the TCRdb copy is restricted to in-frame clones and leaves out a portion. The sample contains approximately 190,000 clones, 86% of which appear only once. Source material: peripheral blood. These TCRs come from a man aged 80 or over with acute or convalescent COVID-19. The CDR3 runs from the conserved cysteine through the conserved F or W. The D gene is left open where the match is weak. Some rows have no size entry. The others give once, few or many, or a class for an expanded clone.

clone size,V gene,J gene,D gene,CDR3 length,CDR3 protein,CDR3 DNA
-,TRBV6-5,TRBJ1-5,TRBD1,15,CASRSGQGGNQPQHF,TGTGCCAGCAGGTCAGGACAGGGGGGAAATCAGCCCCAGCATTTT
-,TRBV27,TRBJ2-3,TRBD2,13,CASGVSGGGMQYF,TGTGCCAGCGGGGTCTCGGGCGGGGGAATGCAGTATTTT
-,TRBV27,TRBJ2-2,TRBD2,17,CASSLNPAGAATGELFF,TGTGCCAGCAGTTTAAACCCAGCGGGAGCGGCCACCGGGGAGCTGTTTTTT
-,TRBV18,TRBJ2-6,-,17,CASSPPSGGTGANVLTF,TGTGCCAGCTCACCACCTTCAGGGGGGACTGGGGCCAACGTCCTGACTTTC
few,TRBV19,TRBJ1-2,-,14,CASSIPGTGGGYTF,TGTGCCAGTAGTATCCCGGGTACGGGAGGAGGCTACACCTTC
-,TRBV28,TRBJ1-2,-,13,CASRRSANYGYTF,TGTGCCAGCAGACGCTCAGCTAACTATGGCTACACCTTC
-,TRBV19,TRBJ2-3,TRBD1,18,CASSIDYWQGAGTDTQYF,TGTGCCAGTAGTATAGATTACTGGCAGGGGGCAGGGACAGATACGCAGTATTTT
-,TRBV7-9,TRBJ1-6,-,14,CASSLEVSESPLHF,TGTGCCAGCAGCTTAGAAGTTTCAGAATCACCCCTCCACTTT
once,TRBV7-2,TRBJ1-3,-,15,CASSYSAGSGNTIYF,TGTGCCAGCAGCTACTCGGCGGGGTCTGGAAACACCATATATTTT
-,TRBV7-2,TRBJ2-1,-,15,CASSVTGISYNEQFF,TGTGCCAGCAGCGTAACAGGGATCTCCTACAATGAGCAGTTCTTC